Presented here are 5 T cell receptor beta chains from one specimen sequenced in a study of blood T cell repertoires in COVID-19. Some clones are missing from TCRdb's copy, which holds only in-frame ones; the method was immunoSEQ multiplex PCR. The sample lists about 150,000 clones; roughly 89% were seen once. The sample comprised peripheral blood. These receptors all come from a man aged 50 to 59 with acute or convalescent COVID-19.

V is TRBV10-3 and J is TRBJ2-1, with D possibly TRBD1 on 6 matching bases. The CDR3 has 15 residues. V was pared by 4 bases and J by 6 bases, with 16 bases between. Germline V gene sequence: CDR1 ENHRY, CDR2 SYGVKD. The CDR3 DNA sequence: TGTGCCATCAGTGCCGGGACACCCTGGCTCAATGAGCAGTTCTTC. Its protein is CAISAGTPWLNEQFF.

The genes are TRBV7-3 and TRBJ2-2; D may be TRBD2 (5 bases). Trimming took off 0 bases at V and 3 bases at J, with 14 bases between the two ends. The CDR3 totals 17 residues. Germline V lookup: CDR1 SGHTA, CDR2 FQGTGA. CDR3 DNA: TGTGCCAGCAGCTTAACGTCGGGATCACCGCACACCGGGGAGCTGTTTTTT. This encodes CASSLTSGSPHTGELFF.

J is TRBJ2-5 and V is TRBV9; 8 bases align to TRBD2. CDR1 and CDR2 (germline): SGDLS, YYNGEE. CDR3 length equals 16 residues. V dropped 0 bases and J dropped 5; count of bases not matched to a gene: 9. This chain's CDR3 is CASSVARGGLGETQYF. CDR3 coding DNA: TGTGCCAGCAGCGTAGCCCGGGGGGGGCTTGGGGAGACCCAGTACTTC.

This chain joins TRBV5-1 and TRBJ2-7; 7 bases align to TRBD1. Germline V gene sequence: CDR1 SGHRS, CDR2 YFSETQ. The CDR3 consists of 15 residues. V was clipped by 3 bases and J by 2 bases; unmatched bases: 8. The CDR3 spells CASSSGQFHTYEQYF. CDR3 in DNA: TGCGCCAGCAGCTCGGGACAGTTCCACACCTACGAGCAGTACTTC.

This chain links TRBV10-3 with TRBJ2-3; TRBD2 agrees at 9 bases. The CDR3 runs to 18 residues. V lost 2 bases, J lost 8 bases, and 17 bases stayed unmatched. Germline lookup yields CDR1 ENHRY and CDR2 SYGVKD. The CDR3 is CAISETRTSATPRGTQYF. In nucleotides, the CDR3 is TGTGCCATCAGTGAGACTAGGACTAGCGCCACGCCCCGGGGTACGCAGTATTTT.